This T cell receptor beta chain was sequenced in a study of blood T cells in healthy people across ages. No fewer than 7 million PBMCs went into each sample. Using a J-beta primer mix together with a sample-barcoded 5' primer, a second PCR was run for roughly 7 to 12 cycles. Each cDNA molecule carried a tag from a template-switch adaptor that contained 12 random nucleotides. TCRdb itself ran the 5' RACE reads through MiXCR, one entry per CDR3 protein. The sample lists 950,000 to 1,200,000 distinct CDR3 sequences; around two fifths were seen once. Overall study results and limits: TCR beta diversity per million T cells fell roughly linearly with age.

This clonotype appeared a few times. Its antigen is not known. Germline assignment: CDR1 SGDLS and CDR2 YYNGEE. The CDR3 contains 13 residues. The V end was cut by 1 base, the J end by 8 bases, with 12 bases between. The specimen sequenced was blood. The chain joins TRBV9 to TRBJ1-2; D call uncertain. This TCR was recovered from a man younger than 35 in good health. CDR3 region: CASSVSPGQGYTF. The CDR3, as DNA: TGTGCCAGCAGCGTAAGTCCCGGCCAGGGCTACACCTTC.